Following are 13 T cell receptor beta chains from one sample sequenced in a study of blood T cells in healthy people across ages. PCR was performed a second time for roughly 7 to 12 cycles using a sample-barcoded 5' primer and a J-beta primer mix. TCRdb called the 5' RACE reads again in MiXCR, with one record for every CDR3 protein. Among some 940,000 distinct CDR3 sequences listed, 25% to 35% were seen once. This sample also belongs to another study, concerning T cells of mothers and their children.

The sequencing input was blood. The receptor set was obtained from a woman in her 40s in good health.

This clonotype was observed a handful of times. The CDR3 loop reads CASSLDPSGGVTDTQYF. The CDR3 DNA follows: TGCGCCAGCAGCTTGGATCCTAGCGGGGGTGTCACAGATACGCAGTATTTT. The chain is built from TRBV5-1 and TRBJ2-3, with 10 bases fitting TRBD2. The CDR3 has 17 amino acids. Trimming at V came to 0 bases and at J to 2 bases, leaving 6 bases not matched to a gene. Germline V gene sequence: CDR1 SGHRS, CDR2 YFSETQ.

This clonotype occurred a few times. This chain uses TRBV5-1 with TRBJ2-3; 10 bases map to TRBD2. V trimming: 3 bases; J trimming: 6 bases; junction bases outside the gene matches: 4. Germline V gene data show CDR1 as SGHRS and CDR2 as YFSETQ. This CDR3 region has 14 residues. The CDR3 spells CASSSTSGDDTQYF. As DNA, the CDR3 is TGCGCCAGCAGCTCCACTAGCGGGGACGATACGCAGTATTTT.

Note on this clonotype: Its ends do not fully match the called genes, so a read error is possible. The CDR3 here is CVSTLVWGQGETQYF. The CDR3 DNA reads as TGTGTCAGCACCCTAGTTTGGGGACAGGGAGAGACCCAGTACTTC. V usage is TRBV7-2 and J usage is TRBJ2-7; 9 nucleotides line up with TRBD1. Judging by the DNA end, TRBJ2-5 fits better; the J call may be wrong. This CDR3 has 15 residues. The germline CDR1 and CDR2 sequences are SGHTA and FQGNSA.

The chain has TRBV6-5 and TRBJ1-2; 7 nucleotides line up with TRBD1. CDR1 and CDR2 from the germline V gene are MNHEY and SVGAGI. V lost 10 bases to trimming and J lost 8 bases; unmatched junction nucleotides: 19. This CDR3 comprises 15 residues. The CDR3 DNA sequence: TGTGCCACATCGATGGACAGGCTGGGATTTATGGGCTACACCTTC. It codes for CATSMDRLGFMGYTF.

This clonotype was counted only a few times. This chain joins TRBV4-2 and TRBJ2-3; 8 bases map to TRBD2. Germline V CDR1 and CDR2: LGHNA, YNFKEQ. The CDR3 has 16 amino acids. With 0 bases clipped from V and 7 bases from J, the junction kept 9 bases outside the gene matches. The CDR3 loop reads CASSQDLGLDYNTQYF. CDR3 coding DNA: TGTGCCAGCAGCCAAGATCTGGGACTAGATTATAATACGCAGTATTTT.

This clonotype was seen at least ten times. J is TRBJ1-1 and V is TRBV7-2; D gene uncertain. The CDR3 consists of 13 residues. Germline CDR1 reads SGHTA; CDR2 reads FQGNSA. The V end was cut by 2 bases, the J end by 1 base, with 5 bases between. The CDR3 is CASSLQRNTEAFF. DNA for the CDR3: TGTGCCAGCAGCTTACAAAGGAACACTGAAGCTTTCTTT.

V gene TRBV5-1 combines with J gene TRBJ1-1; no firm D call. Germline CDR1 reads SGHRS; CDR2 reads YFSETQ. This CDR3 has 16 amino acids. Deletions cut 0 bases from V and 5 bases from J, with 17 bases between. CDR3 in DNA: TGCGCCAGCAGCTTGGGGCACGAGGTCGACGGTACTGAAGCTTTCTTT. This encodes CASSLGHEVDGTEAFF. Drawing the rest from reference TRBV5-1 and TRBJ1-1, the complete variable domain is KAGVTQTPRYLIKTRGQQVTLSCSPISGHRSVSWYQQTPGQGLQFLFEYFSETQRNKGNFPGRFSGRQFSNSRSEMNVSTLELGDSALYLCASSLGHEVDGTEAFFGQGTRLTVV.

This clonotype was counted between two and nine times. This could be a read error, since a much larger clone is one nucleotide away. The rearrangement links TRBV24-1 to TRBJ2-5, with 9 bases aligning to TRBD1. This CDR3 is 13 amino acids long. Germline lookup yields CDR1 KGHDR and CDR2 SFDVKD. V dropped 9 bases and J dropped 11; count of bases not matched to a gene: 12. The CDR3 DNA sequence: TGTGCCACCGGGACAGGGTCCTACAATGAGCAGTACTTC. Translating gives CATGTGSYNEQYF.

The V call is TRBV29-1, the J call TRBJ2-1; the match to TRBD2 covers 10 bases. The CDR3 length is 16 residues. Trimming removed 2 bases from V and 10 bases from J; junction bases left unmatched: 14. Germline V gene lookup returns CDR1 SQVTM and CDR2 ANQGSEA. CDR3 amino acids: CSVELSDSGGALEQFF. In nucleotides, the CDR3 is TGCAGCGTTGAACTCTCAGACAGCGGGGGGGCCCTGGAGCAGTTCTTC.

This clonotype has only a few counts. V usage is TRBV18 and J usage is TRBJ2-1; 14 positions agree with TRBD2. This CDR3 contains 17 residues. The trim removed 1 base at V and 5 bases at J, leaving 4 bases unmatched. Germline V gene lookup returns CDR1 KGHSH and CDR2 LQKENI. Here the CDR3 DNA reads TGTGCCAGCTCACCACGACTAGCGGGGGGGCGGCACAATGAGCAGTTCTTC. Translation gives CASSPRLAGGRHNEQFF.

This clonotype appeared a few times. The chain joins TRBV5-1 to TRBJ2-5, with a possible D match to TRBD2 (6 bases). The CDR3 consists of 14 residues. Germline V gene data show CDR1 as SGHRS and CDR2 as YFSETQ. Trimming left V 3 bases short and J 0 bases short, with 9 bases between. The CDR3 sequence is CASSSLAYQETQYF. CDR3 DNA: TGCGCCAGCAGCTCCCTAGCGTACCAAGAGACCCAGTACTTC.

This chain links TRBV18 with TRBJ1-2; D gene uncertain. The CDR3 runs 15 residues. Looked up from germline, CDR1 is KGHSH and CDR2 is LQKENI. Between the trimmed V and J ends, which lost 0 bases and 4 bases, there was a span of 12 bases. CDR3 coding DNA: TGTGCCAGCTCACCACCGTCCGTTTCTAGCTATGGCTACACCTTC. Protein product: CASSPPSVSSYGYTF.

The rearrangement joins TRBV5-1 to TRBJ1-4; TRBD1 matches at 10 bases. The CDR3 spans 15 residues. Germline CDR1 reads SGHRS; CDR2 reads YFSETQ. Losses at the gene ends were 4 bases for V and 7 bases for J; bases not matched to a gene: 7. CDR3: CASSPEGQGVEKLFF. CDR3 DNA sequence: TGCGCCAGCAGCCCGGAAGGACAGGGGGTTGAAAAACTGTTTTTT.